This TCR beta chain was retrieved from a study of blood T cell repertoires in COVID-19. The table came from immunoSEQ multiplex PCR; TCRdb's copy has only in-frame clones and leaves some out. Here the sample spans about 230,000 clones, 86% being singletons. The V gene's germline CDR1 is GTSNPN and CDR2 SVGIG (reference sequence). J was trimmed by 3 bases and V by 2 bases; bases with no gene match: 5. The CDR3 sequence is 15 residues long. This chain links TRBV30 with TRBJ2-7; 12 bases are a match to TRBD1. The sequence was obtained from a man over 45 with COVID-19, enrolled during active disease. The sequencing input was peripheral blood. In DNA form, the CDR3 reads TGTGCCTGGAGTTGGGACAGGGGGCGACACTACGAGCAGTACTTC. Translation gives CAWSWDRGRHYEQYF.